This T cell receptor (beta chain) was retrieved from a study of blood T cell repertoires in COVID-19. Background on the study: Specimens from acute and convalescent COVID-19 originated in the United States, Italy and Spain. PBMCs, B-cell-depleted T cells, or T cells were the source of the cDNA or gDNA that made up the material.

Original processing notes: It was from reference gene primer amplification that nucleated cell counts were estimated. TCRdb's copy holds only in-frame clones and misses some; the assay was immunoSEQ multiplex PCR. V and J calls and clone size come straight from that table; D and trimming were deduced from the DNA. The data hold 90,000 to 150,000 clones, with over 75% observed a single time. With 4 bases removed from V and 2 bases from J, the gap between germline ends came to 12 bases. Looked up from germline, CDR1 is MNHEY and CDR2 is SMNVEV (reference sequence). This CDR3 has 14 residues. Material for sequencing was peripheral blood. The sequence came from a man older than 75 with acute or convalescent COVID-19. The J gene is TRBJ2-7, the V gene TRBV27; tentative D call: TRBD1 (6 bases). The DNA of the CDR3 is TGTGCCAGCAGTTCCTGGACAGAACCCTACGAGCAGTACTTC. This translates into CASSSWTEPYEQYF.